This T cell receptor beta chain was recovered during a study of shared clonotypes between healthy human individuals. Study outcomes and limitations: It was expected that sequencing depth would affect clonotype sharing among donors.

For this clone: The antigen remains undetermined.

This CDR3 has 19 residues. A deep-level run was used for the assay. The method was immunoSEQ multiplex PCR; TCRdb's version includes in-frame clones alone and lacks a portion of them. Of about half a million clones in the sample, about 85% were seen once. The chain combines TRBV21-1 with TRBJ2-1; TRBD2, the table's D call, was not compared with the DNA. TRBV21-1 is flagged as a pseudogene. This TCR was sampled from a woman between 40 and 55 years old in good health. Some clones in this sample may be carry-over from other donors' samples. The specimen sequenced was PBMCs. Here the CDR3 reads CASSKALRLATISYNEQFF. CDR3 coding DNA: TGTGCCAGCAGCAAAGCGCTTAGACTTGCCACCATCTCCTACAATGAGCAGTTCTTC.